This is a list of T cell receptor beta chains from one sample in a study of long-term antiretroviral therapy in people with HIV. Profiling relied on immunoSEQ multiplex PCR, and the TCRdb table lists in-frame clones only, not all of them. The data hold around 16,000 clones, with just over 75% observed a single time. The source material was unsorted PBMCs, sampled 2.1 years after starting antiretroviral therapy. These receptors all come from a man aged 35 to 55 with HIV. Each CDR3 is given with its conserved first and last residue. The order of the fields is V gene, J gene, clone size, D gene, CDR3 protein, CDR3 DNA. D genes are given only for firm matches. The size of a clone is reported for some rows only, either as once, few or many, or as a class for expanded clones.

>TRBV5-6|TRBJ2-7|few|NA
CASSLPHASYEQYF
TGTGCCAGCAGCTTGCCCCACGCTTCCTACGAGCAGTACTTC
>TRBV27|TRBJ2-7|NA|TRBD1
CASSVGQGPLIYEQYF
TGTGCCAGCAGTGTCGGACAGGGGCCTCTAATCTACGAGCAGTACTTC
>TRBV2|TRBJ1-6|NA|NA
CAGTVYNSPLHF
TGTGCCGGGACGGTTTATAATTCACCCCTCCACTTT
>TRBV30|TRBJ2-7|NA|TRBD1
CAWSTRDRGYEQYF
TGTGCCTGGAGTACAAGGGACAGGGGCTACGAGCAGTACTTC
>TRBV27|TRBJ2-7|NA|TRBD1
CASSSGGPYEQYF
TGTGCCAGCAGTTCAGGGGGTCCCTACGAGCAGTACTTC
>TRBV27|TRBJ1-2|few|NA
CASSLSGGYGYTF
TGTGCCAGCAGTTTATCGGGGGGCTATGGCTACACCTTC
>TRBV19|TRBJ1-2|NA|TRBD1
CASSHEDRGALGYTF
TGTGCCAGTAGTCATGAGGACAGGGGGGCCCTCGGCTACACCTTC
>TRBV18|TRBJ2-2|NA|NA
CASSPPNSDGELFF
TGTGCCAGCTCACCACCTAACTCGGACGGGGAGCTGTTTTTT
>TRBV6-5|TRBJ2-1|NA|TRBD1
CASSFSRDRLGYEQFF
TGTGCCAGCAGTTTTTCCCGGGACAGATTAGGGTACGAGCAGTTCTTC
>TRBV7-7|TRBJ2-1|NA|NA
CASSLGLGINEQFF
TGTGCCAGCAGCTTAGGATTGGGGATCAATGAGCAGTTCTTC
>TRBV6-5|TRBJ2-5|NA|NA
CASGVSQETQYF
TGTGCCAGCGGGGTGAGCCAAGAGACCCAGTACTTC
>TRBV21-1|TRBJ1-6|NA|NA
CASSKGPQGSPLHF
TGTGCCAGCAGCAAAGGACCCCAGGGGTCACCCCTCCACTTT
>TRBV27|TRBJ1-2|NA|TRBD1
CASSPPGQGARGYTF
TGTGCCAGCAGTCCACCCGGACAGGGGGCGAGGGGCTACACCTTC
>TRBV19|TRBJ2-7|NA|NA
CASSSRTGTYEQYF
TGTGCCAGTAGTTCGAGGACGGGAACTTACGAGCAGTACTTC
>TRBV10-3|TRBJ1-4|NA|TRBD1
CAISESTGTPNEKLFF
TGTGCCATCAGTGAGTCGACAGGGACTCCGAATGAAAAACTGTTTTTT
>TRBV4-1|TRBJ1-3|NA|NA
CASSQDRVVSGGNTIYF
TGCGCCAGCAGCCAAGACAGGGTGGTTTCGGGGGGAAACACCATATATTTT
>TRBV4-1|TRBJ2-5|once|NA
CASSQDGVRAGWETQYF
TGCGCCAGCAGCCAAGATGGGGTTAGGGCGGGGTGGGAGACCCAGTACTTC
>TRBV4-1|TRBJ2-7|NA|NA
CASSQDVQGGSYEQYF
TGCGCCAGCAGCCAAGATGTCCAGGGTGGGTCCTACGAGCAGTACTTC
>TRBV19|TRBJ2-3|NA|NA
CASSPSQMLTDTQYF
TGTGCCAGTAGTCCTAGCCAAATGCTCACAGATACGCAGTATTTT
>TRBV18|TRBJ2-7|NA|NA
CASSLFGVQDEQYF
TGTGCCAGCTCCCTATTCGGGGTCCAGGACGAGCAGTACTTC
>TRBV21-1|TRBJ2-7|NA|NA
CASGPGRQREHHEQYF
TGTGCCAGCGGCCCTGGACGTCAGCGGGAGCACCACGAGCAGTACTTC
>TRBV5-5|TRBJ1-1|few|TRBD1
CASSLWDSDTEAFF
TGTGCCAGCAGCTTATGGGACAGTGACACTGAAGCTTTCTTT
>TRBV9|TRBJ2-7|NA|TRBD2
CASSVGLADEQYF
TGTGCCAGCAGCGTCGGGCTAGCGGACGAGCAGTACTTC
>TRBV7-2|TRBJ2-5|NA|TRBD2
CASSSLRAASGSVTQYF
TGTGCCAGCAGCTCCCTCAGGGCGGCTAGCGGAAGTGTGACCCAGTACTTC
>TRBV5-6|TRBJ2-7|NA|NA
CASSSGDRPYYEQYF
TGTGCCAGCAGCTCGGGGGACCGACCCTACTACGAGCAGTACTTC
>TRBV2|TRBJ2-3|NA|TRBD1
CASTLTGPADTQYF
TGTGCCAGCACTTTGACAGGGCCGGCAGATACGCAGTATTTT
>TRBV6-1|TRBJ1-1|once|NA
CASTLEVGLNTEAFF
TGTGCCAGCACTCTGGAGGTGGGCTTAAACACTGAAGCTTTCTTT
>TRBV19|TRBJ2-1|NA|NA
CASNEGGPGNEQFF
TGTGCCAGTAATGAGGGGGGGCCAGGAAATGAGCAGTTCTTC
>TRBV9|TRBJ2-7|NA|TRBD1
CASSEGQWGSYEQYF
TGTGCCAGCAGCGAGGGACAGTGGGGCTCCTACGAGCAGTACTTC